The clone carrying this T cell receptor beta chain was seen a handful of times. Its antigen is still unknown. This entry is derived from a study of T cells in Graves' hyperthyroidism and ophthalmopathy. Study background: Upon initial diagnosis and before any treatment, peripheral blood was collected. Regarding the study as a whole: It was a median approximately 6 months before onset that the model predicted ophthalmopathy. Among thyroid clonotypes expanded above 0.001, most also appeared in blood.

It was RNA transcripts that yielded the amplified TCR beta CDR3 regions. HTBI primers drove first-round RT-PCR of the TCR CDR3. Via MiXCR, TCRdb re-called the multiplex PCR reads, giving one row per CDR3 protein. This sample has hundreds of thousands of distinct CDR3 sequences, with roughly 17% found just once. The germline V and J ends were trimmed by 5 bases and 5 bases, with 12 bases remaining between them. The germline V gene encodes CDR1 SEHNR and CDR2 FQNEAQ (reference sequence). The CDR3 is made up of 14 amino acids. The chain couples TRBV7-9 to TRBJ1-4; D may be TRBD1 (6 bases). This receptor was taken from a woman between 18 and 29 years old with Graves' hyperthyroidism. The sequenced sample was blood. CDR3 nucleotide sequence: TGTGCCAGCAGCGGACCGGGGGCGAATGAAAAACTGTTTTTT. This sequence encodes CASSGPGANEKLFF.